The 20 T cell receptor beta chains in this list originate from one sample, sequenced in a study of blood T cell repertoires in COVID-19 (dated by TCRdb to about 2020). The library was built by means of the immunoSEQ multiplex PCR assay. TCRdb took this table from immuneACCESS and kept in-frame rearrangements with V and J called. Such tables lack part of the clones; where checked against another copy, unresolved V genes explain under half of the gap, and the rest is unexplained. This sample lists 150,000 to 200,000 clones; approximately 84% were detected once. Of the sample, about a fifth is held by the ten largest clones. Sequencing used peripheral blood. Receptors originate from an elderly woman with acute or convalescent COVID-19.

This chain connects TRBV6-2 or TRBV6-3 to TRBJ2-5; D perhaps matches TRBD1 (5 bases). Germline CDR1 MNHEY, CDR2 SVGEGT. The CDR3 spans 15 residues. Trimming removed 3 bases at V and 5 bases at J, with 16 bases between. The CDR3: CASSYSSRVEETQYF. The CDR3 DNA reads as TGTGCCAGCAGTTATTCAAGCAGGGTGGAGGAGACCCAGTACTTC.

The V and J genes are TRBV24-1 and TRBJ2-1; TRBD2 is a possible D gene (6 bases). The CDR3 has 12 amino acids. The ends were cut back, 3 bases at V and 9 bases at J, with 8 bases in the middle. Germline V gives CDR1 KGHDR, CDR2 SFDVKD. The chain's CDR3 is CATSDPGGEQFF. CDR3 coding DNA: TGTGCCACCAGTGATCCCGGGGGTGAGCAGTTCTTC.

The chain recombines TRBV18 with TRBJ1-3, with D tentatively TRBD1 (5 bases). V was pared by 2 bases and J by 4 bases, with 6 bases between. CDR3 size: 13 residues. Germline CDR1 reads KGHSH; CDR2 reads LQKENI. This CDR3 is CASSPGAGNTIYF. CDR3 DNA: TGTGCCAGCTCACCAGGGGCCGGAAACACCATATATTTT.

The chain recombines TRBV5-4 with TRBJ2-1; D is ambiguous. The germline gives CDR1 SGHNT, CDR2 YYREEE (reference sequence). V lost 1 base to trimming and J lost 4 bases, with 6 bases between them. This CDR3 has 13 amino acids. CDR3 sequence (DNA): TGTGCCAGCAGCTTGCCTAATTACAATGAGCAGTTCTTC. Protein product: CASSLPNYNEQFF.

The chain recombines TRBV19 with TRBJ2-2; D possibly corresponds to TRBD1 (6 bases). Between the trimmed V and J ends, which lost 3 bases and 4 bases, there was a span of 12 bases. This CDR3 is 15 amino acids long. In germline, CDR1 is LNHDA, CDR2 SQIVND (reference sequence). The CDR3 region is CASSMVIQGTGELFF. In DNA form, the CDR3 reads TGTGCCAGTAGTATGGTCATACAGGGCACCGGGGAGCTGTTTTTT.

The chain uses TRBV18 and TRBJ2-3; D call uncertain. Germline CDR1 reads KGHSH; CDR2 reads LQKENI. V was pared by 3 bases and J by 6 bases, with 7 bases between. CDR3 size: 12 residues. The CDR3 loop is CASSPKEDTQYF. CDR3 coding DNA: TGTGCCAGCTCACCGAAAGAGGATACGCAGTATTTT. Drawing the rest from reference TRBV18 and TRBJ2-3, the complete variable domain is NAGVMQNPRHLVRRRGQEARLRCSPMKGHSHVYWYRQLPEEGLKFMVYLQKENIIDESGMPKERFSAEFPKEGPSILRIQQVVRGDSAAYFCASSPKEDTQYFGPGTRLTVL.

The CDR3 spells CAWSLNLNEQFF. The CDR3 DNA reads TGTGCCTGGAGTCTGAACTTAAATGAGCAGTTCTTC. The chain has TRBV30 and TRBJ2-1; no clear D gene. The V end lost 2 bases, the J end lost 7 bases, and 9 bases lay between the germline ends. The CDR3 runs 12 residues. Germline V gives CDR1 GTSNPN, CDR2 SVGIG (reference sequence). The full variable domain, rest sourced from reference TRBV30 and TRBJ2-1, is SQTIHQWPATLVQPVGSPLSLECTVEGTSNPNLYWYRQAAGRGLQLLFYSVGIGQISSEVPQNLSASRPQDRQFILSSKKLLLSDSGFYLCAWSLNLNEQFFGPGTRLTVL.

The chain combines TRBV5-6 with TRBJ2-3, with a weak D call TRBD1 (5 bases). Trimming cost V 3 bases and J 2 bases, with 13 bases left between them. This CDR3 comprises 15 residues. Germline lookup yields CDR1 SGHDT and CDR2 YYEEEE. The CDR3 bases are TGTGCCAGCAGCTGGGGCGGTGTGCCCACAGATACGCAGTATTTT. Translation: CASSWGGVPTDTQYF.

This chain connects TRBV28 to TRBJ1-4; 7 bases line up with TRBD1. This CDR3 spans 14 amino acids. CDR1 MDHEN and CDR2 SYDVKM come from the germline V gene. Losses at the gene ends were 4 bases for V and 7 bases for J; bases not matched to a gene: 6. The CDR3 nucleotides are TGTGCCAGCAGTTCGACAGACAGGGCTGAAAAACTGTTTTTT. It specifies CASSSTDRAEKLFF. Full variable domain (outside the CDR3, taken from reference TRBV28 and TRBJ1-4): DVKVTQSSRYLVKRTGEKVFLECVQDMDHENMFWYRQDPGLGLRLIYFSYDVKMKEKGDIPEGYSVSREKKERFSLILESASTNQTSMYLCASSSTDRAEKLFFGSGTQLSVL.

The J gene is TRBJ1-5, the V gene TRBV19; D is unresolved. V was trimmed by 3 bases and J by 2 bases, leaving 2 bases between them. Germline-derived CDR1 and CDR2 are LNHDA and SQIVND (reference sequence). The CDR3 extends over 12 amino acids. CDR3 sequence: CASSIGNQPQHF. The CDR3 DNA reads as TGTGCCAGTAGTATCGGCAATCAGCCCCAGCATTTT.

The gene calls are TRBV30 and TRBJ2-3; TRBD2 agrees at 7 bases. Germline V gene sequence: CDR1 GTSNPN, CDR2 SVGIG (reference sequence). Germline trimming cut 3 bases from V and 4 bases from J; bases unmatched to any gene: 1. The CDR3 has 12 residues. The CDR3 DNA reads TGTGCCTGGAGGGCGGGGGCAGATACGCAGTATTTT. Translation: CAWRAGADTQYF.

V gene TRBV19 combines with J gene TRBJ1-1; the match to TRBD1 covers 7 bases. J was trimmed by 7 bases and V by 7 bases; bases with no gene match: 3. The CDR3 runs 11 residues. Germline values: CDR1 LNHDA, CDR2 SQIVND (reference sequence). CDR3 region: CASIDRVEAFF. CDR3 bases: TGTGCCAGTATCGACAGGGTTGAAGCTTTCTTT.

This clone was seen a handful of times. This sequence joins TRBV29-1 and TRBJ1-1; tentative D call: TRBD1 (5 bases). Germline V gives CDR1 SQVTM, CDR2 ANQGSEA. This CDR3 is 14 amino acids long. V was trimmed by 5 bases and J by 0 bases, leaving 13 bases between them. DNA of the CDR3: TGCAGCGTTTATCAGGGCCTTATGAACACTGAAGCTTTCTTT. It is translated as CSVYQGLMNTEAFF.

The J gene is TRBJ2-7, the V gene TRBV15, with a weak D call TRBD2 (6 bases). Germline loops: CDR1 LNHNV, CDR2 YYDKDF (reference sequence). With 0 bases removed from V and 3 bases from J, the gap between germline ends came to 15 bases. This CDR3 spans 16 amino acids. This CDR3 is CATSREYGQGGYEQYF. DNA for the CDR3: TGTGCCACCAGCAGAGAGTATGGGCAGGGAGGCTACGAGCAGTACTTC. Full variable domain (missing parts from reference TRBV15 and TRBJ2-7): DAMVIQNPRYQVTQFGKPVTLSCSQTLNHNVMYWYQQKSSQAPKLLFHYYDKDFNNEADTPDNFQSRRPNTSFCFLDIRSPGLGDTAMYLCATSREYGQGGYEQYFGPGTRLTVT.

J is TRBJ2-5 and V is TRBV2, with 8 nucleotides matching TRBD2. The length of the CDR3 is 15 residues. Germline trimming cut 8 bases from V and 5 bases from J; bases unmatched to any gene: 13. CDR1 SNHLY and CDR2 FYNNEI come from the germline V gene. The CDR3 DNA is TGTGCCAGCCGAAGGGGGAGCGGGAGTGGCGAGACCCAGTACTTC. It translates to CASRRGSGSGETQYF.

This clone appeared a few times. The chain combines TRBV30 with TRBJ1-1; D remains unclear. Trimming removed 2 bases from V and 6 bases from J, with 16 bases in between. CDR1 is GTSNPN, CDR2 SVGIG, per germline (reference sequence). CDR3 length: 14 residues. The CDR3 sequence: CAWSKEGLKAEAFF. CDR3 nucleotides: TGTGCCTGGAGTAAAGAGGGCCTAAAGGCTGAAGCTTTCTTT.

The chain links TRBV5-1 to TRBJ2-5, with a possible D match to TRBD1 (6 bases). Per the germline V gene, CDR1 is SGHRS and CDR2 is YFSETQ. The CDR3 runs to 14 residues. Trimming cost V 0 bases and J 5 bases, with 11 bases left between them. CDR3: CASSLAGVRETQYF. DNA for the CDR3: TGCGCCAGCAGCTTGGCAGGGGTGAGGGAGACCCAGTACTTC.

This sequence joins TRBV6-5 and TRBJ1-1, with 9 nucleotides matching TRBD1. Germline-derived CDR1 and CDR2 are MNHEY and SVGAGI. The CDR3 runs 14 residues. J was trimmed by 3 bases and V by 4 bases; bases with no gene match: 3. CDR3 DNA sequence: TGTGCCAGCAGTTTGGACAGGGGAGACACTGAAGCTTTCTTT. It specifies CASSLDRGDTEAFF.

This clone has only one observation. The gene calls are TRBV7-2 and TRBJ2-3; D is unclear. Germline V CDR1 and CDR2: SGHTA, FQGNSA. CDR3 length equals 14 residues. V lost 1 base to trimming and J lost 2 bases, with 7 bases between them. The CDR3 DNA follows: TGTGCCAGCAGCTTAGACGGTAACACAGATACGCAGTATTTT. It translates to CASSLDGNTDTQYF.

CDR3 sequence (DNA): TGCGCCAGCAGCCAAGATTCGAGGTACCCAGCGGGGATTTACGAGCAGTACTTC. Residues: CASSQDSRYPAGIYEQYF. V gene TRBV4-1 combines with J gene TRBJ2-7; TRBD2 agrees at 7 bases. The CDR3 is 18 amino acids. V shed 0 bases, J shed 4 bases, and the junction held 15 bases outside the gene matches. Germline V gene data show CDR1 as MGHRA and CDR2 as YSYEKL.